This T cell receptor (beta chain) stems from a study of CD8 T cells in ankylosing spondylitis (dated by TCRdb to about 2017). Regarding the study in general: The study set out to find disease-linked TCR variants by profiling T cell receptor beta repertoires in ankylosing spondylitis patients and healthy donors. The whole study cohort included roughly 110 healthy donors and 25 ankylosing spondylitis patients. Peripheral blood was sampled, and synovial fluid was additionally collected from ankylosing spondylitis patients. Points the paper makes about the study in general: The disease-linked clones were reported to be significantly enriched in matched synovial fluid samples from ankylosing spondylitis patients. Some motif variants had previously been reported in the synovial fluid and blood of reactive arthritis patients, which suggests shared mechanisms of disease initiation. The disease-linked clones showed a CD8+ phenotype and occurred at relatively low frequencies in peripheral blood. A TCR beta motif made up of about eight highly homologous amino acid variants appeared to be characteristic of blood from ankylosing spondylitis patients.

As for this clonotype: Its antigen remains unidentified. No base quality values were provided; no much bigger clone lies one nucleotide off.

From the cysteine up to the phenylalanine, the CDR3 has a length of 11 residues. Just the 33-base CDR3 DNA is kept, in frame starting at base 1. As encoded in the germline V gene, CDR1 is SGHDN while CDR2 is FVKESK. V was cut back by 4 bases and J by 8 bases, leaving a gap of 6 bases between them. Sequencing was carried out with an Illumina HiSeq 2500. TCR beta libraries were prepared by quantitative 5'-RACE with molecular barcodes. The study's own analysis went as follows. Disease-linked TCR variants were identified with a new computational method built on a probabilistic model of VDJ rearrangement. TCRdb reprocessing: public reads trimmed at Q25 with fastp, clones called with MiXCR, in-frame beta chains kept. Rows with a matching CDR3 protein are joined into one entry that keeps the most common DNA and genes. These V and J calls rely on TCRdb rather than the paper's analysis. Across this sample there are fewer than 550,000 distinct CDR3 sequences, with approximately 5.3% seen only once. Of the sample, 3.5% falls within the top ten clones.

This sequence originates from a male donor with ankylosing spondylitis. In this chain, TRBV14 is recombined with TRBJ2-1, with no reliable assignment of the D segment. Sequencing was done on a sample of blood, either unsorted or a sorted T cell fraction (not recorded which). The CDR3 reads CASSRWDEQFF. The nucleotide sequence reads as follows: TGTGCCAGCAGCCGGTGGGATGAGCAGTTCTTC.